This TCR beta chain was sequenced for a study of T cell repertoires in cytomegalovirus infection. This CDR3 has 16 residues. V was clipped by 3 bases and J by 9 bases, with 24 bases between them. Germline V CDR1 and CDR2: ENHRY, SYGVKD. This clonotype was counted only a few times. TCRdb reprocessed the reads via MiXCR and lists one record per CDR3 protein. The data show approximately 630,000 distinct CDR3 sequences, around 24% seen once. The sequence was obtained from a human donor in good health (CMV status not recorded). Some clones in this sample may be carry-over from other donors' samples. The sequenced sample was CD8+ T cells from PBMCs. V and J are TRBV10-3 and TRBJ2-7; possible D gene TRBD2, 5 bases. The CDR3 is CAISDPGLGPELGQYF. For the CDR3, the DNA is TGTGCCATCAGTGATCCGGGGTTGGGTCCCGAGCTGGGGCAGTACTTC.